This TCR beta chain was captured in a study of T cell repertoires in cytomegalovirus infection. In the study overall: Evidence of both CMV infection and a matching HLA type came from public TCR beta signatures.

CDR1 is SGHTA, CDR2 FQGNSA, per germline. Trimming removed 5 bases from V and 0 bases from J, with 8 bases in between. This CDR3 comprises 14 residues. A word on this clonotype: Its cognate antigen is unknown.

Each CDR3 protein is one row after TCRdb ran MiXCR on the reads. The table shows hundreds of thousands of distinct CDR3 sequences, with about 44% occurring only once. The sample was cultured PBMCs, taken from culture after CMV antigen stimulation. This sequence originates from a human donor in good health (CMV status not recorded). Some clones in this sample may be carry-over from other donors' samples. The genes are TRBV7-2 and TRBJ2-4, with D uncertain. CDR3 DNA sequence: TGTGCCAGCAGCCCCGTGTTAGCCAAAAACATTCAGTACTTC. It yields the protein CASSPVLAKNIQYF.